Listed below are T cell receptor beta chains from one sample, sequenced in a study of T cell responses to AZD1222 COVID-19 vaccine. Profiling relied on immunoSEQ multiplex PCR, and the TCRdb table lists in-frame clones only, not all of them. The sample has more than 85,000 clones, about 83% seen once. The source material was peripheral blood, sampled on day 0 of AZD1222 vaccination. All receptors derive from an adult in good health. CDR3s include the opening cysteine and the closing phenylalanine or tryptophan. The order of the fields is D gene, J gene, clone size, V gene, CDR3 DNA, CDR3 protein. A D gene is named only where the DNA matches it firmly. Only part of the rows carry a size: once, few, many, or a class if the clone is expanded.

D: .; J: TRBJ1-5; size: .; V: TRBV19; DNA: TGTGCCAGTAGTATACAGAGCAATCAGCCCCAGCATTTT; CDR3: CASSIQSNQPQHF
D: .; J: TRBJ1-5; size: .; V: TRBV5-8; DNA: TGTGCCAGCAGCTTGGACAGGAGCGTGGCCCAGCATTTT; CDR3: CASSLDRSVAQHF
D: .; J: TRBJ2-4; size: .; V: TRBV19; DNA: TGTGCCAGTAGTATAGCCCCGGGGACAAACATTCAGTACTTC; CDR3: CASSIAPGTNIQYF
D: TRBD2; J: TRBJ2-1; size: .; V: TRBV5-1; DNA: TGCGCCAGCAGCTTGGAGAGCGGGGGTTACAATGAGCAGTTCTTC; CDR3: CASSLESGGYNEQFF
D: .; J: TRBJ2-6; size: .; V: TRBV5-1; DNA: TGCGCCAGCAGACCCGGGACGGGTACCTCTGGGGCCAACGTCCTGACTTTC; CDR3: CASRPGTGTSGANVLTF
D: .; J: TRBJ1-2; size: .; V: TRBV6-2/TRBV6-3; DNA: TGTGCCAGCAGTTACTCCCAAGCCGGTTACTATGGCTACACCTTC; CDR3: CASSYSQAGYYGYTF
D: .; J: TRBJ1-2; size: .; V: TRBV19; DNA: TGTGCCAGTATCACCCCCGGGACGGCCTATGGCTACACCTTC; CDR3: CASITPGTAYGYTF
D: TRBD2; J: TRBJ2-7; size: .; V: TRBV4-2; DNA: TGTGCCAGCAGCCAAGTAGTAGCGGGACCGGACGAGCAGTACTTC; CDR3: CASSQVVAGPDEQYF
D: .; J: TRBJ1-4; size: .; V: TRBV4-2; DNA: TGTGCCAGCAGCTGGGGGACAACTAATGAAAAACTGTTTTTT; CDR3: CASSWGTTNEKLFF
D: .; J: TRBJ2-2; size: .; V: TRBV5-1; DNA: TGCGCCAGCAGTAGCCGGACAACGAACACCGGGGAGCTGTTTTTT; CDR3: CASSSRTTNTGELFF
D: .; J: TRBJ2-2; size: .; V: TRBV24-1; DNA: TGTGCCACCAGTGATCGGCAGCGTAGGGGCGCGAACACCGGGGAGCTGTTTTTT; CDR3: CATSDRQRRGANTGELFF
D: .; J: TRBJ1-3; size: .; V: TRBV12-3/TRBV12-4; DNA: TGTGCCAGCAGTACCCGCTCTGGAAACACCATATATTTT; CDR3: CASSTRSGNTIYF
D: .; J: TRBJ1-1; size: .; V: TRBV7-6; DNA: TGTGCCAGCAGCTTAGTTCCCAACATGAACACTGAAGCTTTCTTT; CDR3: CASSLVPNMNTEAFF
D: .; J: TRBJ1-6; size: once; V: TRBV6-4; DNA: TGTGCCAGCAGTGAGGACACCACCTATAATTCACCCCTCCACTTT; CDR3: CASSEDTTYNSPLHF
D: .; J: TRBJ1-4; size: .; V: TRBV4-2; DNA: TGTGCCAGCAGCCAAGATGGGCCCTGGCGTGAAAAACTGTTTTTT; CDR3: CASSQDGPWREKLFF
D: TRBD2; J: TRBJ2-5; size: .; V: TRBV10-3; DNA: TGTGCCGCCAGTGAGCGGGGGGCCAGGGAGACCCAGTACTTC; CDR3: CAASERGARETQYF
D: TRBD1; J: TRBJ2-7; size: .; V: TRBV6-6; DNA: TGTGCCAGCAGTGGATTAGGGACAGGGGTTGAGCAGTACTTC; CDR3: CASSGLGTGVEQYF
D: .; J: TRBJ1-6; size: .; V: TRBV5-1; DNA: TGCGCCAGCAACCCCCTGGACCCTAGCTCCTATAATTCACCCCTCCACTTT; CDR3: CASNPLDPSSYNSPLHF
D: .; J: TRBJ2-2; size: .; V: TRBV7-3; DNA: TGTGCCAGCAGCTTAACGGGTGCAGGGGACACCGGGGAGCTGTTTTTT; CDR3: CASSLTGAGDTGELFF
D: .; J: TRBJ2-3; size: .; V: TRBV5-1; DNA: TGCGCCAGCAGCTTGGTGGGGACTTTCACAGATACGCAGTATTTT; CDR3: CASSLVGTFTDTQYF
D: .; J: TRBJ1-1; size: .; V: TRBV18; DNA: TGTGCCAGCTCACCACTCCGAGGGGACTCGAACACTGAAGCTTTCTTT; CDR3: CASSPLRGDSNTEAFF
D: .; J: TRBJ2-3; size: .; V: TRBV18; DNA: TGTGCCAGCTCACCCCTCCCAGCTACGAGCACAGATACGCAGTATTTT; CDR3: CASSPLPATSTDTQYF
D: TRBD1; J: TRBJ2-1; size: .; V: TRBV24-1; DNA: TGTGCCACCAGTGCCCCGGGACAGGGCATTGAGCAGTTCTTC; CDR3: CATSAPGQGIEQFF
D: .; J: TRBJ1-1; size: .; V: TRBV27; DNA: TGTGCCAGCAGTAAAGGACAGCTGAACACTGAAGCTTTCTTT; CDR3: CASSKGQLNTEAFF
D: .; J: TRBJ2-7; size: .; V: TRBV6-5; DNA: TGTGCCAGCAGCACCTCCGCGGGACTGAGGTACGAGCAGTACTTC; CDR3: CASSTSAGLRYEQYF
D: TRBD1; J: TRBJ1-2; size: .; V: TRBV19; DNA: TGTGCCAGTACCCCGGGACAGGGGAAAGGCTATGGCTACACCTTC; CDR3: CASTPGQGKGYGYTF
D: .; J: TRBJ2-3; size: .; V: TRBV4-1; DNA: TGCGCCAGCAGTTTTAGCGGAGATACGCAGTATTTT; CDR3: CASSFSGDTQYF
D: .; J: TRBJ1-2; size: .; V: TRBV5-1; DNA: TGCGCCAGCAGCCCCGGTGGGGGGGGCTTCTATGGCTACACCTTC; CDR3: CASSPGGGGFYGYTF
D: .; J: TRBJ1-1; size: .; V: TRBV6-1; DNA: TGTGCCAGCAGTGAATACGGGATAACTGAAGCTTTCTTT; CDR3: CASSEYGITEAFF
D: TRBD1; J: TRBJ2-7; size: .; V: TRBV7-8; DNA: TGTGCCAGCGCCCCGACAGGGAATATTGGCGAGCAGTACTTC; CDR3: CASAPTGNIGEQYF
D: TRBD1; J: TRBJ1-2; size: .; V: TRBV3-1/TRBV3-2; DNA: TGTGCCAGCAGCCAAAACGACAGGGTCTATGGCTACACCTTC; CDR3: CASSQNDRVYGYTF
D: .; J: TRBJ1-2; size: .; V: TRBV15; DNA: TGTGCCACCAGCAGAGAGGGGGACATCTATGGCTACACCTTC; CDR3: CATSREGDIYGYTF
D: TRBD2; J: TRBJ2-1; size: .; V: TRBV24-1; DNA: TGTGCCACCAGTGATTTCTCGACTAGCGGGGTATACAATGAGCAGTTCTTC; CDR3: CATSDFSTSGVYNEQFF
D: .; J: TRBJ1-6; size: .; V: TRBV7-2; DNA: TGTGCCAGCAGCTTAGCGAACGTCAAGTCACCCCTCCACTTT; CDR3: CASSLANVKSPLHF
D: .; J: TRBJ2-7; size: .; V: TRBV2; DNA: TGTGCCAGCAGGGACATATCCTACGAGCAGTACTTC; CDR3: CASRDISYEQYF
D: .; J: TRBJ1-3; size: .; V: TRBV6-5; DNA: TGTGCCAGCAGTTTAGGCGACAGGCGCTCTGGAAACACCATATATTTT; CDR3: CASSLGDRRSGNTIYF
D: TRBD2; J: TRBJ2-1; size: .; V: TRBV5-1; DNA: TGCGCCAGCTCTACCGGGCGGGGGGCCGATGAGCAGTTCTTC; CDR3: CASSTGRGADEQFF
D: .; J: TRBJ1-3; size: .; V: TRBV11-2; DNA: TGTGCCAGCAGCTTACAGGGATACTCTGGAAACACCATATATTTT; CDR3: CASSLQGYSGNTIYF
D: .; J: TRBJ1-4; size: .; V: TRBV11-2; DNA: TGTGCCAGCAGCTTGGTAGGCGGACCTAATGAAAAACTGTTTTTT; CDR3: CASSLVGGPNEKLFF
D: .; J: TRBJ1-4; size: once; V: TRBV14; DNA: TGTGCCAGCAGCCAAAGAGGGATAGCAACTAATGAAAAACTGTTTTTT; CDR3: CASSQRGIATNEKLFF
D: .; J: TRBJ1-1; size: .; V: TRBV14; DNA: TGTGCCAGCAGCCCTACAGTAGGCACTGAAGCTTTCTTT; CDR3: CASSPTVGTEAFF
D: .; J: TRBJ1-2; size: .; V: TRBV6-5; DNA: TGTGCCAGCAGTTACCGGATTCAGGGTTCGGATGGCTACACCTTC; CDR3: CASSYRIQGSDGYTF
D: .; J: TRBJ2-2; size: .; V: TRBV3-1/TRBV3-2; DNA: TGTGCCAGCAGCCAACCCTTCCGTTTTCCCGGGGAGCTGTTTTTT; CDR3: CASSQPFRFPGELFF
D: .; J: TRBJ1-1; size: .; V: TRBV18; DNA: TGTGCCAGCTCACCATCGGGAGTGGGGAGGACTGAAGCTTTCTTT; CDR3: CASSPSGVGRTEAFF
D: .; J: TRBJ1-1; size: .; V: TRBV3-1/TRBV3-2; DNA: TGTGCCAGCAGCCAAGATGGGATCGGCAGGGCGGAAGCTTTCTTT; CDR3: CASSQDGIGRAEAFF
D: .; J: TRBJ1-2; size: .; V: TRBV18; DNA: TGTGCCAGCTCCCCCAAGAGCAGGGAAGGGTATGGCTACACCTTC; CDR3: CASSPKSREGYGYTF
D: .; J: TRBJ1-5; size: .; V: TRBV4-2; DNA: TGTGCCAGCAGCCAAGGGGAGGGGGGCTGGAGTCAGCCCCAGCATTTT; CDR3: CASSQGEGGWSQPQHF
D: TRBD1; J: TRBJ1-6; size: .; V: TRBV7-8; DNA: TGTGCCAGCAGCTTAAGGACAGGGGGATCACCCCTCCACTTT; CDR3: CASSLRTGGSPLHF